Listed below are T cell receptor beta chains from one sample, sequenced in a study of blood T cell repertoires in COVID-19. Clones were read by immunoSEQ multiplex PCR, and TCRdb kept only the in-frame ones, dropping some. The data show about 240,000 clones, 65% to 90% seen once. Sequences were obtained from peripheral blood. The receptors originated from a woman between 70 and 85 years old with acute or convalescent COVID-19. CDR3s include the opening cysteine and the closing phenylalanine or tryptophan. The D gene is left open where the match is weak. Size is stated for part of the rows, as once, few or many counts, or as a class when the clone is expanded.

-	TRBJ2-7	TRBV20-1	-	CSATRVEQYF	TGCAGTGCTACACGGGTGGAGCAGTACTTC
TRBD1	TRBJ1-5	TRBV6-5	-	CASTPGQGSNQPQHF	TGTGCCAGCACCCCTGGACAGGGGAGCAATCAGCCCCAGCATTTT
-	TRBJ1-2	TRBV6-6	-	CASSYGTAGYTF	TGTGCCAGCAGTTACGGAACAGCTGGCTACACCTTC
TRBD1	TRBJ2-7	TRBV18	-	CASSPFQGVSDEQYF	TGTGCCAGCTCACCTTTCCAGGGGGTCAGCGACGAGCAGTACTTC
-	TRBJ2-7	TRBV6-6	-	CASRMASSYEQYF	TGTGCCAGCAGGATGGCTAGCTCCTACGAGCAGTACTTC
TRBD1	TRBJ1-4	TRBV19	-	CASSPGQGITNEKLFF	TGTGCCAGTAGCCCGGGACAGGGGATCACTAATGAAAAACTGTTTTTT
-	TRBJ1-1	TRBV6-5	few	CASSYRREAFF	TGTGCCAGCAGTTACCGCCGGGAGGCTTTCTTT
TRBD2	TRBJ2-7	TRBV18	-	CASSPVGGRGEQYF	TGTGCCAGCTCACCGGTCGGGGGGAGAGGTGAGCAGTACTTC
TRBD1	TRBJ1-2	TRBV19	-	CASSTRTGGTFDYGYTF	TGTGCCAGTAGTACTAGGACAGGCGGAACATTCGACTATGGCTACACCTTC
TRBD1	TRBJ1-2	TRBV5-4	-	CASSLGAGQGNYGYTF	TGTGCCAGCAGCCTTGGCGCGGGACAGGGGAACTATGGCTACACCTTC
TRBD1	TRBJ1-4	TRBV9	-	CASSVSRGNEKLFF	TGTGCCAGCAGCGTGAGCAGGGGGAATGAAAAACTGTTTTTT
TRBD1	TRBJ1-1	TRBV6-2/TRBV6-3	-	CASTPRGRSTEAFF	TGTGCCAGCACCCCTAGGGGGCGGAGCACTGAAGCTTTCTTT
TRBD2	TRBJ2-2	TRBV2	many	CASRAGPGELFF	TGTGCCAGCAGAGCGGGACCGGGGGAGCTGTTTTTT
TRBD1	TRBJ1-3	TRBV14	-	CASSGDSLVSGNTIYF	TGTGCCAGCAGCGGGGACAGCCTGGTCTCTGGAAACACCATATATTTT
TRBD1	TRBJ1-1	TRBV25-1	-	CASRDRGRTEAFF	TGTGCCAGCAGGGACAGGGGGCGGACTGAAGCTTTCTTT
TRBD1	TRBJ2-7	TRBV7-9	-	CASSPGGGPVDEQYF	TGTGCCAGCAGCCCAGGGGGCGGGCCGGTGGACGAGCAGTACTTC
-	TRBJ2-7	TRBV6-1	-	CASKRGGPENEQYF	TGTGCCAGCAAAAGGGGGGGGCCTGAGAACGAGCAGTACTTC
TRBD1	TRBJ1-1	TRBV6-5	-	CASMGQGAPNTEAFF	TGTGCCAGCATGGGACAGGGGGCCCCGAACACTGAAGCTTTCTTT
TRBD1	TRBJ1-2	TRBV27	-	CASSSYRGANYGYTF	TGTGCCAGCAGTTCATACAGGGGAGCTAACTATGGCTACACCTTC
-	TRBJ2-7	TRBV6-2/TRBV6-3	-	CASSYGRDVYEQYF	TGTGCCAGCAGTTATGGGCGTGATGTCTACGAGCAGTACTTC
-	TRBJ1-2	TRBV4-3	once	CASSQFNRGGADYGYTF	TGCGCCAGCAGCCAGTTCAATCGGGGAGGGGCGGACTATGGCTACACCTTC
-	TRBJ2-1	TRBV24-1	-	CATSSNRVSYNEQFF	TGTGCCACCAGTTCTAACCGGGTCTCCTACAATGAGCAGTTCTTC
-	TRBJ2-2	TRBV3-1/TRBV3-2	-	CATQVNTGELFF	TGTGCCACCCAGGTAAACACCGGGGAGCTGTTTTTT
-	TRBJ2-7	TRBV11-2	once	CASSLGRDSSYEQYF	TGTGCCAGCAGCTTAGGGAGAGACAGCTCCTACGAGCAGTACTTC
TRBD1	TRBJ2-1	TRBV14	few	CASSPYRGSGNEQFF	TGTGCCAGCAGCCCTTACAGGGGGTCTGGCAATGAGCAGTTCTTC
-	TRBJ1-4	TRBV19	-	CASSTRRTTNEKLFF	TGTGCCAGTAGTACCCGACGGACTACTAATGAAAAACTGTTTTTT
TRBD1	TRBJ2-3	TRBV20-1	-	CSASQGDTDTQYF	TGCAGTGCGAGTCAGGGGGACACAGATACGCAGTATTTT
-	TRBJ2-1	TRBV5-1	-	CASSLFTDLSASASGNEQFF	TGCGCCAGCAGCTTGTTCACCGACCTCAGCGCTTCAGCTTCGGGCAATGAGCAGTTCTTC
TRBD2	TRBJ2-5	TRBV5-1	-	CASSLVAGLAGGPGETQYF	TGCGCCAGCAGCTTGGTCGCGGGACTAGCGGGGGGGCCAGGAGAGACCCAGTACTTC
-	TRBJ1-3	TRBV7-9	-	CASSFYRFRDSGNTIYF	TGTGCCAGCAGCTTCTACAGGTTCCGAGACTCTGGAAACACCATATATTTT
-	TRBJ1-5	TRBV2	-	CASSGGIYNQPQHF	TGTGCCAGCAGTGGCGGGATATACAATCAGCCCCAGCATTTT
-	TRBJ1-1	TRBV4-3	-	CASSQDEGSGTEAFF	TGCGCCAGCAGCCAAGATGAGGGTTCTGGGACTGAAGCTTTCTTT
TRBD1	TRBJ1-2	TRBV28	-	CASSSGGHGYTF	TGTGCCAGCAGTTCAGGGGGCCACGGCTACACCTTC
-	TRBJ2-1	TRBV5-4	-	CASSLAQGRNNEQFF	TGTGCCAGCAGCTTGGCGCAGGGTCGAAACAATGAGCAGTTCTTC
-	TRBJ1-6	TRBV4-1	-	CASSQDGERRGNSPLHF	TGCGCCAGCAGCCAAGATGGAGAAAGGCGTGGTAATTCACCCCTCCACTTT
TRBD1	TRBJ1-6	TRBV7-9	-	CASSPYLTLDRGSPLHF	TGTGCCAGCAGCCCCTATCTAACCTTGGACAGGGGTTCACCCCTCCACTTT
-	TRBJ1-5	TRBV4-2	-	CASSQDLRGRQPQHF	TGTGCCAGCAGCCAAGATCTCCGGGGGAGGCAGCCCCAGCATTTT
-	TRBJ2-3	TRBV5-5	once	CASSLDRPSTDTQYF	TGTGCCAGCAGCCTTGACAGACCTAGCACAGATACGCAGTATTTT
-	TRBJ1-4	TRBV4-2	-	CASSQPLTGTNEKLFF	TGTGCCAGCAGCCAACCCCTGACTGGAACTAATGAAAAACTGTTTTTT
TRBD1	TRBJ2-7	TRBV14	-	CASSHFPGQGSYEQYF	TGTGCCAGCAGCCACTTCCCGGGACAGGGATCCTACGAGCAGTACTTC
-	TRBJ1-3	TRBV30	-	CAWSPGNGQSSGNTIYF	TGTGCCTGGAGTCCGGGGAACGGACAGAGCTCTGGAAACACCATATATTTT
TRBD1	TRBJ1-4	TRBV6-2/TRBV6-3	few	CASSRDRGLEKLFF	TGTGCCAGCAGCCGGGACAGGGGGCTTGAAAAACTGTTTTTT
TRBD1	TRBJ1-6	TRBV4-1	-	CASSQDSGQGNSPLHF	TGCGCCAGCAGCCAAGACAGCGGACAGGGGAATTCACCCCTCCACTTT
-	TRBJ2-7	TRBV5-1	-	CASSFSLGGTYEQYF	TGCGCCAGCAGCTTTAGTCTGGGGGGAACCTACGAGCAGTACTTC
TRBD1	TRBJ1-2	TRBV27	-	CASRGTGQGGYGYTF	TGTGCCAGCCGCGGGACAGGGCAGGGAGGGTATGGCTACACCTTC
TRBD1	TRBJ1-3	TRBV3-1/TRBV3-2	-	CASSRFPGQGRGSGNTIYF	TGTGCCAGCAGCCGATTCCCGGGACAGGGACGAGGGTCTGGAAACACCATATATTTT
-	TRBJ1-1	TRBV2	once	CASRAQGPGTEAFF	TGTGCCAGCAGGGCGCAGGGGCCGGGAACTGAAGCTTTCTTT
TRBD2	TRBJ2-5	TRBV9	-	CASSIGLAGVAGQETQYF	TGTGCCAGCAGCATCGGACTAGCGGGGGTGGCGGGCCAAGAGACCCAGTACTTC
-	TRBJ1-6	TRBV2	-	CASRTENYNSPLHF	TGTGCCAGCAGGACAGAAAATTATAATTCACCCCTCCACTTT
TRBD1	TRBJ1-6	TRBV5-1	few	CASSYHRGAFNSPLHF	TGCGCCAGCAGCTACCACAGGGGAGCCTTTAATTCACCCCTCCACTTT
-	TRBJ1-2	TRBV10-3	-	CAISESNGQGGYTF	TGTGCCATCAGTGAGTCAAATGGGCAGGGTGGCTACACCTTC